This TCR beta chain was retrieved from a study of graft-versus-host responses after intestinal transplantation. CDR3 length equals 13 residues. Germline-derived CDR1 and CDR2 are MNHNS and SASEGT. Trimming shortened V by 2 bases and J by 6 bases, and 9 bases separated the two germline ends. As regards this clone: Its antigen remains unknown.

The data were produced by immunoSEQ multiplex PCR, yet TCRdb's version contains in-frame clones alone and is incomplete. The sample records fewer than 150,000 clones, roughly 92% being singletons. The sample here was unstimulated CD4+ T cells sorted from spleen or lymph node cells, taken before intestinal transplant. The sequence was collected from a human donor who received an intestinal transplant. V and J are TRBV6-1 and TRBJ2-3; D gene uncertain. The CDR3 region has the DNA TGTGCCAGCAGTGAAACAGATCCGGATACGCAGTATTTT. It specifies CASSETDPDTQYF.